This passage covers 10 T cell receptor beta chains from one sample sequenced in a study of OX40 agonist ivuxolimab in advanced cancers. Data came from immunoSEQ multiplex PCR; TCRdb stores just in-frame clones and leaves some out. The sample has tens of thousands of clones, about 89% seen once; the top ten hold approximately 1.1%. Specimen: CD4+ or CD8+ T cells sorted from blood, collected in a trial of the OX40 agonist ivuxolimab. These receptor sequences come from an adult with an advanced solid tumor such as melanoma, head and neck, liver or kidney cancer.

The CDR3 DNA sequence: TGTGCCAGCACAGTCCAAAGCGGTTTTCGACTGACCCAGCCCCAGCATTTT. Translating it yields CASTVQSGFRLTQPQHF. The genes are TRBV28 and TRBJ1-5; no firm D call. The germline V and J ends were trimmed by 7 bases and 7 bases, with 26 bases remaining between them. The germline V gene encodes CDR1 MDHEN and CDR2 SYDVKM. CDR3 size: 17 residues.

The V call is TRBV28, the J call TRBJ1-1, with a possible D match to TRBD1 (6 bases). Germline CDR1 is MDHEN and CDR2 is SYDVKM. V lost 2 bases and J lost 4, with 11 bases in between. CDR3 size: 14 residues. The CDR3 DNA is TGTGCCAGCAGTTTAGGTGGCAGGGGCACTGAAGCTTTCTTT. This sequence encodes CASSLGGRGTEAFF.

This clone came up once. This chain connects TRBV27 to TRBJ2-7, with 8 nucleotides matching TRBD1. Looked up from germline, CDR1 is MNHEY and CDR2 is SMNVEV (reference sequence). The CDR3 length is 15 residues. V trimming: 7 bases; J trimming: 7 bases; junction bases outside the gene matches: 15. CDR3 residues: CASILRPGQVLEQYF. In DNA, the CDR3 is TGTGCCAGCATCTTACGGCCGGGACAGGTATTAGAGCAGTACTTC.

The chain employs TRBV7-9 and TRBJ2-1, with 9 bases lining up with TRBD2. Germline lookup yields CDR1 SEHNR and CDR2 FQNEAQ (reference sequence). V shed 1 base, J shed 10 bases, and the junction held 17 bases outside the gene matches. The CDR3 extends over 18 amino acids. In nucleotides, the CDR3 is TGTGCCAGCAGCTTAGGGCTAGCGGGGCCCTCTCGGGACCGGGAGCAGTTCTTC. It encodes CASSLGLAGPSRDREQFF.

The CDR3 sequence is CASSLEASGTNEQFF. The CDR3 DNA reads TGTGCCAGCAGCTTAGAGGCTAGCGGTACGAATGAGCAGTTCTTC. The chain couples TRBV11-2 to TRBJ2-1, with 7 bases matching TRBD2. This CDR3 is 15 amino acids long. V lost 0 bases to trimming and J lost 7 bases; unmatched junction nucleotides: 6. Per germline, CDR1 SGHAT and CDR2 FQNNGV.

The CDR3 DNA sequence: TGTGCCAGCAGCTCCCCCCAGACGGTCAACGAGCAGTACTTC. Its protein is CASSSPQTVNEQYF. This chain connects TRBV5-4 to TRBJ2-7, with D hard to call. The CDR3 is made up of 14 amino acids. V lost 3 bases and J 5 bases, leaving 15 bases between the germline ends. Germline loops: CDR1 SGHNT, CDR2 YYREEE (reference sequence).

This clone showed up just once. This chain uses TRBV7-9 with TRBJ1-3, with D maybe TRBD1 (5 bases). V gave up 6 bases and J gave up 0 bases, with 18 bases separating them. CDR3 length equals 17 residues. Germline V gene lookup returns CDR1 SEHNR and CDR2 FQNEAQ (reference sequence). The CDR3 here is CASSRQPGLFSGNTIYF. CDR3 sequence (DNA): TGTGCCAGCAGTCGACAGCCCGGACTGTTCTCTGGAAACACCATATATTTT.

A single count supports this clone. V usage is TRBV11-3 and J usage is TRBJ2-7; the D is unclear. The germline gives CDR1 SGHNT, CDR2 YENEEA. There are 15 residues in the CDR3. V shed 0 bases and J shed 5 bases, with 14 bases lying between them. DNA of the CDR3: TGTGCCAGCAGCTTAGATAGTAAAGCCGCCAACGAGCAGTACTTC. This encodes CASSLDSKAANEQYF.

The table lists this clone with a count of one. The chain combines TRBV7-6 with TRBJ2-7, with D possibly being TRBD1 or TRBD2 (6 bases each). The V end lost 1 base, the J end lost 3 bases, and 10 bases lay between the germline ends. The CDR3 loop spans 14 amino acids. Germline CDR1 reads SGHVS; CDR2 reads FNYEAQ. In DNA, the CDR3 is TGTGCCAGCAGCTTAGAACAGGGAGGCTACGAGCAGTACTTC. Its translation: CASSLEQGGYEQYF.

This rearrangement joins TRBV5-6 to TRBJ1-1; maybe TRBD1 (5 bases). This CDR3 has 13 residues. Germline V CDR1 and CDR2: SGHDT, YYEEEE. Trimming left V 4 bases short and J 6 bases short, with 13 bases between. The CDR3 DNA sequence: TGTGCCAGCAGCCGTGGGGGGTGGCCTGAAGCTTTCTTT. Translated, it gives CASSRGGWPEAFF.